A selection of T cell receptor beta chains follows, all from one sample in a study of shared clonotypes between healthy human individuals. Sequenced by immunoSEQ multiplex PCR; TCRdb stores in-frame clones only, minus some. Found here are about 470,000 clones, roughly 80% of them singletons; the top ten hold less than 15%. The source material was PBMCs. The source is a woman in her thirties or forties in good health. Some clones in this sample may be carry-over from other donors' samples. Both conserved end residues are part of each CDR3. A D gene is named only where the DNA matches it firmly. Expanded clones get a size class; other rows say once, few or many, or leave the size out.

v_call: TRBV4-1
clone_size: -
d_call: -
j_call: TRBJ1-5
cdr3_aa: CASSQGLDQPQHF
cdr3_nt: TGCGCCAGCAGCCAAGGTCTGGATCAGCCCCAGCATTTT

v_call: TRBV4-3
clone_size: -
d_call: -
j_call: TRBJ2-3
cdr3_aa: CASSRTSGDTQYF
cdr3_nt: TGCGCCAGCAGCCGGACATCAGGAGATACGCAGTATTTT

v_call: TRBV15
clone_size: once
d_call: -
j_call: TRBJ1-1
cdr3_aa: CATSGQQGQNTEAFF
cdr3_nt: TGTGCCACCAGCGGACAACAGGGCCAGAACACTGAAGCTTTCTTT

v_call: TRBV30
clone_size: -
d_call: -
j_call: TRBJ2-7
cdr3_aa: CAWSPSIRGSEQYF
cdr3_nt: TGTGCCTGGAGCCCATCTATAAGGGGGAGCGAGCAGTACTTC

v_call: TRBV10-3
clone_size: -
d_call: -
j_call: TRBJ2-1
cdr3_aa: CAIRSTGLAGTTYNEQFF
cdr3_nt: TGTGCCATCAGATCGACAGGTCTGGCCGGGACCACCTACAATGAGCAGTTCTTC

v_call: TRBV5-1
clone_size: few
d_call: -
j_call: TRBJ1-1
cdr3_aa: CASSVIQGQNTEAFF
cdr3_nt: TGCGCCAGCAGCGTAATTCAGGGCCAGAACACTGAAGCTTTCTTT

v_call: TRBV11-3
clone_size: few
d_call: -
j_call: TRBJ2-1
cdr3_aa: CASSYRSGTNNEQFF
cdr3_nt: TGTGCCAGCAGCTACCGTAGCGGTACGAACAATGAGCAGTTCTTC

v_call: TRBV27
clone_size: -
d_call: TRBD1
j_call: TRBJ2-5
cdr3_aa: CASRHTTGDQETQYF
cdr3_nt: TGTGCCAGCAGACACACTACAGGGGACCAAGAGACCCAGTACTTC

v_call: TRBV9
clone_size: -
d_call: TRBD1
j_call: TRBJ2-7
cdr3_aa: CASSVGGQNLYEQYF
cdr3_nt: TGTGCCAGCAGCGTAGGGGGACAGAATTTATACGAGCAGTACTTC

v_call: TRBV6-5
clone_size: many
d_call: -
j_call: TRBJ2-5
cdr3_aa: CALPPRGGVGETQYF
cdr3_nt: TGTGCCCTACCTCCCCGGGGCGGCGTTGGGGAGACCCAGTACTTC

v_call: TRBV21-1
clone_size: -
d_call: -
j_call: TRBJ1-4
cdr3_aa: CASSKGVGVWEKLFF
cdr3_nt: TGTGCCAGCAGCAAAGGGGTAGGGGTGTGGGAAAAACTGTTTTTT

v_call: TRBV23-1
clone_size: -
d_call: -
j_call: TRBJ2-3
cdr3_aa: CASKVGKDTQYF
cdr3_nt: TGCGCCAGCAAAGTGGGCAAAGATACGCAGTATTTT

v_call: TRBV10-3
clone_size: -
d_call: TRBD2
j_call: TRBJ2-3
cdr3_aa: CAISGTSGRGAGTQYF
cdr3_nt: TGTGCCATCAGTGGGACTAGCGGGAGAGGGGCGGGTACGCAGTATTTT

v_call: TRBV18
clone_size: -
d_call: -
j_call: TRBJ1-1
cdr3_aa: CASSGSQDNEAFF
cdr3_nt: TGTGCCAGCTCAGGATCACAGGATAATGAAGCTTTCTTT

v_call: TRBV29-1
clone_size: -
d_call: -
j_call: TRBJ2-7
cdr3_aa: CSVEGLHSYEQYF
cdr3_nt: TGCAGCGTTGAAGGTCTCCATTCCTACGAGCAGTACTTC

v_call: TRBV5-4
clone_size: -
d_call: TRBD2
j_call: TRBJ2-7
cdr3_aa: CASSPRGRQGEQYF
cdr3_nt: TGTGCCAGCAGCCCCCGCGGGAGGCAGGGCGAGCAGTACTTC

v_call: TRBV7-2
clone_size: few
d_call: TRBD1
j_call: TRBJ1-5
cdr3_aa: CASSLGGDRGQPQHF
cdr3_nt: TGTGCCAGCAGCTTAGGGGGGGACAGGGGTCAGCCCCAGCATTTT

v_call: TRBV7-2
clone_size: -
d_call: TRBD1
j_call: TRBJ2-7
cdr3_aa: CASSPGQGSSYEQYF
cdr3_nt: TGTGCCAGCAGCCCAGGACAGGGAAGCTCCTACGAGCAGTACTTC

v_call: TRBV4-2
clone_size: -
d_call: -
j_call: TRBJ1-4
cdr3_aa: CASSQDLLTSEKLFF
cdr3_nt: TGTGCCAGCAGCCAAGATCTCCTAACCTCTGAAAAACTGTTTTTT

v_call: TRBV21-1
clone_size: -
d_call: -
j_call: TRBJ1-2
cdr3_aa: CASSSPMRGPALGFVSLYGYTF
cdr3_nt: TGTGCCAGCAGCTCACCCATGAGGGGCCCAGCGTTAGGGTTTGTTTCTTTGTATGGCTACACCTTC

v_call: TRBV25-1
clone_size: -
d_call: TRBD2
j_call: TRBJ2-7
cdr3_aa: CASSASGRGLAGYEQYF
cdr3_nt: TGTGCCAGCAGTGCATCGGGAAGGGGACTAGCGGGATACGAGCAGTACTTC

v_call: TRBV4-1
clone_size: once
d_call: TRBD1
j_call: TRBJ1-2
cdr3_aa: CASSQTGTGVNYGYTF
cdr3_nt: TGCGCCAGCAGCCAGACCGGGACAGGGGTAAACTATGGCTACACCTTC

v_call: TRBV28
clone_size: -
d_call: TRBD2
j_call: TRBJ2-5
cdr3_aa: CASSLPLAGGRGETQYF
cdr3_nt: TGTGCCAGCAGTTTACCTCTAGCGGGAGGTCGCGGTGAGACCCAGTACTTC

v_call: TRBV30
clone_size: -
d_call: TRBD1
j_call: TRBJ1-1
cdr3_aa: CAWRRGTVNAFF
cdr3_nt: TGTGCCTGGAGGCGTGGGACAGTTAATGCTTTCTTT

v_call: TRBV9
clone_size: -
d_call: -
j_call: TRBJ1-2
cdr3_aa: CASSVGGGVYGYTF
cdr3_nt: TGTGCCAGCAGCGTAGGTGGAGGGGTCTATGGCTACACCTTC

v_call: TRBV10-3
clone_size: -
d_call: TRBD1
j_call: TRBJ1-3
cdr3_aa: CAITQGAGNTIYF
cdr3_nt: TGTGCCATCACCCAGGGGGCTGGAAACACCATATATTTT

v_call: TRBV7-2
clone_size: -
d_call: TRBD1
j_call: TRBJ2-7
cdr3_aa: CASSFLRTGNYEQYF
cdr3_nt: TGTGCCAGCAGCTTCCTTCGGACAGGGAACTACGAGCAGTACTTC

v_call: TRBV2
clone_size: few
d_call: -
j_call: TRBJ1-1
cdr3_aa: CASTLDTNAEAFF
cdr3_nt: TGTGCCAGCACTTTGGACACGAACGCTGAAGCTTTCTTT

v_call: TRBV7-9
clone_size: -
d_call: -
j_call: TRBJ1-1
cdr3_aa: CASSLVNTEAFF
cdr3_nt: TGTGCCAGCAGTCTTGTGAACACTGAAGCTTTCTTT

v_call: TRBV20-1
clone_size: -
d_call: TRBD2
j_call: TRBJ2-1
cdr3_aa: CSARGSNEQFF
cdr3_nt: TGCAGTGCTCGCGGGAGCAATGAGCAGTTCTTC

v_call: TRBV18
clone_size: -
d_call: -
j_call: TRBJ2-3
cdr3_aa: CASQGSGTDTQYF
cdr3_nt: TGTGCCAGCCAGGGGAGTGGCACAGATACGCAGTATTTT

v_call: TRBV6-1
clone_size: once
d_call: -
j_call: TRBJ2-3
cdr3_aa: CASSEGMERSATQYF
cdr3_nt: TGTGCCAGCAGTGAAGGGATGGAGAGGTCGGCTACGCAGTATTTT

v_call: TRBV19
clone_size: -
d_call: TRBD2
j_call: TRBJ2-7
cdr3_aa: CASSIRTSGTYEQYF
cdr3_nt: TGTGCCAGTAGTATAAGGACTAGCGGAACCTACGAGCAGTACTTC

v_call: TRBV27
clone_size: -
d_call: -
j_call: TRBJ1-2
cdr3_aa: CASSFSQGSSGYTF
cdr3_nt: TGTGCCAGCAGTTTTTCGCAGGGTTCGTCAGGCTACACCTTC

v_call: TRBV15
clone_size: -
d_call: TRBD2
j_call: TRBJ2-5
cdr3_aa: CATSTWGAGGETQYF
cdr3_nt: TGTGCCACCAGCACGTGGGGGGCGGGAGGGGAGACCCAGTACTTC

v_call: TRBV6-5
clone_size: -
d_call: TRBD2
j_call: TRBJ2-1
cdr3_aa: CASNRGSHSYNEQFF
cdr3_nt: TGTGCCAGCAATCGCGGGAGCCACTCCTACAATGAGCAGTTCTTC

v_call: TRBV2
clone_size: -
d_call: TRBD2
j_call: TRBJ2-1
cdr3_aa: CASSERSSGTYNEQFF
cdr3_nt: TGTGCCAGCAGTGAGAGGTCGAGCGGGACTTACAATGAGCAGTTCTTC

v_call: TRBV5-5
clone_size: -
d_call: TRBD1
j_call: TRBJ1-3
cdr3_aa: CASSRTGVGNTIYF
cdr3_nt: TGTGCCAGCAGTCGTACAGGGGTAGGAAACACCATATATTTT